This T cell receptor (beta chain) stems from a study of blood T cell repertoires in COVID-19. Study at large: Donors in the United States, Italy and Spain gave samples during acute or convalescent COVID-19.

Per the authors' pipeline: The assay estimated nucleated cells by amplifying reference gene primers. Profiling relied on immunoSEQ multiplex PCR, and the TCRdb table lists in-frame clones only, not all of them. Clonal size and the V and J genes are those of that table, whereas D and trimming came from the DNA. The sample consists of over 85,000 clones, roughly 84% of them appearing once. The clonotype originates from a human donor in a cohort sampled during active COVID-19. Sequenced material: peripheral blood.

CDR3 nucleotide sequence: TGTGCCAGCAGTCAATCCCGGGGTGAGCAGTTCTTC. This encodes CASSQSRGEQFF. V usage is TRBV6-2 or TRBV6-3 and J usage is TRBJ2-1, with D possibly TRBD2 on 5 matching bases. The CDR3 extends over 12 amino acids. Trimming removed 5 bases at V and 9 bases at J, with 11 bases between. Germline-derived CDR1 and CDR2 are MNHEY and SVGEGT.